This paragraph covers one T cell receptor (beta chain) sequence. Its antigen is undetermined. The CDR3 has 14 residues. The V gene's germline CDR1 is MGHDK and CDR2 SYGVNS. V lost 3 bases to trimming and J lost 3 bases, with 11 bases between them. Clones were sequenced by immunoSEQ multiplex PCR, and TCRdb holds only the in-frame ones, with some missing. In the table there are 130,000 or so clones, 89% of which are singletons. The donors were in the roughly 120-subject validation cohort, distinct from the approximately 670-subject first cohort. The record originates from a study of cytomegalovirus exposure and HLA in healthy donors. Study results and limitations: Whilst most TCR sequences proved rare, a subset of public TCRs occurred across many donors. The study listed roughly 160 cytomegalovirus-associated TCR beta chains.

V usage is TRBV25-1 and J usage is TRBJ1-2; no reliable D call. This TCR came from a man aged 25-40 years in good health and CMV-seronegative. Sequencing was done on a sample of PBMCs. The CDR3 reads CASSDSRDYYGYTF. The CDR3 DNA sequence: TGTGCCAGCAGTGATTCAAGAGACTACTATGGCTACACCTTC.